This T cell receptor beta chain was identified in a study of cytomegalovirus exposure and HLA in healthy donors. The PCR made use of 60 Vbeta and 13 Jbeta primers. Profiled with immunoSEQ multiplex PCR; TCRdb holds only in-frame clones, not every one. The sample records 150,000 to 200,000 clones, about 78% being singletons. The sequence came from a woman aged 45 to 65 in good health and CMV-seropositive. The sequencing sample was made of PBMCs.

CDR3 sequence reads: CASSLLAGPYNEQFF. Written as DNA, the CDR3 is TGTGCCAGCAGTCTACTAGCGGGGCCATACAATGAGCAGTTCTTC. The rearrangement links TRBV2 to TRBJ2-1; 10 positions match TRBD2. The V gene's germline CDR1 is SNHLY and CDR2 FYNNEI. Trimming at V came to 5 bases and at J to 4 bases, leaving 5 bases not matched to a gene. This CDR3 has 15 residues.